One and the same sample provided the 5 T cell receptor beta chains below, sequenced in a study of regulatory T cells in long-lasting Graves disease. Stated time point: persistent/refractory GD, antithyroid drugs over 5 years with positive TRAb. The authors made the TCR library using RNA they extracted from PBMCs. CDR3 regions were amplified by Arm-PCR using iRepertoire HTBI primers to build TCR beta libraries. TCRdb independently ran MiXCR on the multiplex PCR reads; one entry per CDR3 protein. The table has 450,000 or so distinct CDR3 sequences, under 25% seen once. Here the sequenced sample was peripheral blood mononuclear cells (PBMCs), taken when the disease was refractory, from a patient treated with antithyroid drugs. Every receptor here comes from a female donor with Graves disease.

The chain links TRBV2 to TRBJ2-6, with D possibly being TRBD2 (6 bases). The CDR3 is made up of 15 amino acids. In germline, CDR1 is SNHLY, CDR2 FYNNEI. CDR3 loop: CASRNGGSGANVLTF. CDR3 coding DNA: TGTGCTAGCCGAAACGGGGGCTCTGGGGCCAACGTCCTGACTTTC.

The sample holds a few counts of this clonotype. The chain employs TRBV6-2 or TRBV6-3 and TRBJ2-3, with 10 bases identical to TRBD1. Germline CDR1 and CDR2: MNHEY and SVGEGT. V lost 7 bases to trimming and J lost 1 base; unmatched junction nucleotides: 5. This CDR3 is built from 15 residues. CDR3 amino acids: CASNWDRGGTDTQYF. CDR3 coding DNA: TGTGCCAGCAACTGGGACAGGGGAGGCACAGATACGCAGTATTTT.

This clonotype was found many times. The rearrangement joins TRBV5-1 to TRBJ2-7; D assignment may be TRBD1 or TRBD2 (5 bases each). Germline V gene lookup returns CDR1 SGHRS and CDR2 YFSETQ. Trimming took off 4 bases at V and 1 base at J, with 12 bases between the two ends. This CDR3 is built from 14 residues. The CDR3 DNA sequence: TGCGCCAGCAGCCCGGGGACCCGTTCCTACGAGCAGTACTTC. Protein product: CASSPGTRSYEQYF.

The chain couples TRBV28 to TRBJ2-1, with 11 bases identical to TRBD2. The CDR3 has 16 residues. Germline CDR1 and CDR2: MDHEN and SYDVKM. Trimming removed 6 bases from V and 8 bases from J; junction bases left unmatched: 12. The CDR3 region is CASSPLRLAGLDEQFF. The CDR3 bases are TGTGCCAGCAGCCCCCTTAGACTAGCGGGGTTAGATGAGCAGTTCTTC.

This clonotype was counted many times. The chain joins TRBV28 to TRBJ2-7, with 7 bases identical to TRBD1. After removal of 5 bases from V and 2 bases from J, the junction contained 9 bases not matched to a gene. Germline CDR1 reads MDHEN; CDR2 reads SYDVKM. The CDR3 covers 15 residues. The CDR3 nucleotides read TGTGCCAGCAGTGTCGACAGGGCCTCTACCTACGAGCAGTACTTC. Protein sequence: CASSVDRASTYEQYF.